One TCR beta chain is described in this entry. V was shortened by 6 bases and J by 5 bases, with 11 bases between the two germline ends. Germline CDR1 and CDR2: SGHTS and YDEGEE. The CDR3 loop spans 13 amino acids. Assay used: immunoSEQ multiplex PCR; TCRdb lists only in-frame clones, some missing. The top ten hold around 0.0099% of the sample, which has about 610,000 clones, over 75% seen once. This entry is derived from a study of shared T cell receptors in the human thymus. This same sample was also taken into another study, of human thymus T cells. That paper states: Infants, healthy and Finnish, who were having corrective surgery for congenital heart defects served as donors. The thymus tissue came from resections taken during corrective heart surgery. What appeared biased in thymic and blood repertoires was the usage of V and J genes. Related research described strongly overlapping thymic repertoires in unrelated people.

The receptor was derived from a boy under two years old with a congenital heart defect. The V gene is TRBV5-8, the J gene TRBJ2-2; possible D gene TRBD2, 6 bases. The sample comprised thymocytes. This chain's CDR3 is CASTPEGTGELFF. Here the CDR3 DNA reads TGTGCCAGCACGCCGGAGGGGACCGGGGAGCTGTTTTTT.